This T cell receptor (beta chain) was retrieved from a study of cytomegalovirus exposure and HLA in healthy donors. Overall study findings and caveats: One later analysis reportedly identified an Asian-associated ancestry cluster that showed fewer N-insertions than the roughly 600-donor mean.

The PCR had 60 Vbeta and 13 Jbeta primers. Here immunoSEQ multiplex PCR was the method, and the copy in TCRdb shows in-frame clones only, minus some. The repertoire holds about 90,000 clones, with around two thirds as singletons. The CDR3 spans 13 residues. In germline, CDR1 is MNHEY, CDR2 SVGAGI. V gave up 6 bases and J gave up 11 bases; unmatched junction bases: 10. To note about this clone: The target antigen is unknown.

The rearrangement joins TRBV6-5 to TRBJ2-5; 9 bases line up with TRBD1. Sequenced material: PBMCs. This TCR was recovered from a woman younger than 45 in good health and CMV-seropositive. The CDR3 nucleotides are TGTGCCAGCAGGACGACAGGGGGGGGAGAGCAGTACTTC. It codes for CASRTTGGGEQYF.